This passage covers 28 T cell receptor beta chains from one sample sequenced in a study of low-dose radiotherapy and immunotherapy resistance in tumors. With TRAV- and TRBV-specific primers, first-strand cDNA was made, covering the alpha and beta chains. For amplifying TCRs, the PCR ran for 15 to 20 cycles with Phusion, which was used together with a constant-region primer and the adapter on the V primers. TCRdb re-called the reads with MiXCR, one entry per CDR3 protein. The sample records fewer than 20,000 distinct CDR3 sequences, approximately 74% being singletons. The source is a human donor with advanced metastatic prostate, ovarian, gallbladder or colorectal cancer (not recorded which). This table probably holds off-target reads from a library built for another chain.

This clonotype was seen a handful of times. The gene calls are TRBV7-2 and TRBJ2-5; D not certain. Trimming stripped 4 bases from V and 2 bases from J, with 2 bases between. This CDR3 spans 11 amino acids. Germline CDR1 reads SGHTA; CDR2 reads FQGNSA. CDR3 in amino acids: CASSSQETQYF. The DNA for the CDR3 is TGTGCCAGCAGCTCACAAGAGACCCAGTACTTC.

This chain links TRBV4-3 with TRBJ2-2; D is unclear. The CDR3 spans 17 residues. Between the trimmed V and J ends, which lost 4 bases and 0 bases, there was a span of 15 bases. Germline values: CDR1 LGHNA, CDR2 YSLEER. The CDR3 region is CASSPAPGSANTGELFF. CDR3 nucleotide sequence: TGCGCCAGCAGCCCTGCACCGGGTTCCGCGAACACCGGGGAGCTGTTTTTT.

This sequence joins TRBV29-1 and TRBJ1-1, with TRBD1 as a possible D gene (6 bases). V was shortened by 1 base and J by 5 bases, with 11 bases between the two germline ends. This CDR3 region has 13 residues. CDR1 and CDR2 (germline): SQVTM, ANQGSEA. The CDR3 is CSVEVGGATEAFF. CDR3 DNA: TGCAGCGTTGAAGTTGGGGGGGCAACTGAAGCTTTCTTT. The full variable domain, in which reference TRBV29-1 and TRBJ1-1 provide the parts outside the CDR3, is SAVISQKPSRDICQRGTSLTIQCQVDSQVTMMFWYRQQPGQSLTLIATANQGSEATYESGFVIDKFPISRPNLTFSTLTVSNMSPEDSSIYLCSVEVGGATEAFFGQGTRLTVV.

The V and J genes are TRBV28 and TRBJ1-1; no definite D call. The CDR3 contains 12 residues. Trimming pared 2 bases from V and 11 bases from J, leaving 12 bases between. Germline-derived CDR1 and CDR2 are MDHEN and SYDVKM. The CDR3, as DNA: TGTGCCAGCAGTTTAAGTGAATTCCCCGCTTTCTTT. It specifies CASSLSEFPAFF.

The rearrangement joins TRBV2 to TRBJ2-3, with 15 bases lining up with TRBD2. Germline V CDR1 and CDR2: SNHLY, FYNNEI. This CDR3 contains 16 residues. V shed 4 bases, J shed 3 bases, and the junction held 2 bases outside the gene matches. CDR3 amino acids: CASSGGTSGRTDTQYF. CDR3 in DNA: TGTGCCAGCAGTGGTGGGACTAGCGGGAGGACAGATACGCAGTATTTT.

The chain employs TRBV28 and TRBJ1-2; no clear D. Germline CDR1 MDHEN, CDR2 SYDVKM. V was trimmed by 2 bases and J by 2 bases, leaving 9 bases between them. The CDR3 extends over 14 amino acids. CDR3 residues: CASSLIEMNYGYTF. The DNA of the CDR3 is TGTGCCAGCAGTTTAATCGAGATGAACTATGGCTACACCTTC.

The V gene is TRBV5-1, the J gene TRBJ1-5; D possibly corresponds to TRBD1 (5 bases). The V and J ends lost 0 bases and 3 bases respectively, with 10 bases between them. Germline CDR1 and CDR2: SGHRS and YFSETQ. The CDR3 consists of 15 residues. CDR3 sequence reads: CASSLGGAVNQPQHF. The CDR3 nucleotides are TGCGCCAGCAGCTTGGGGGGCGCGGTCAATCAGCCCCAGCATTTT.

The chain is built from TRBV7-2 and TRBJ2-2, with a tentative D call TRBD2 (7 bases). The CDR3 extends over 14 amino acids. The V gene's germline CDR1 is SGHTA and CDR2 FQGNSA. CDR3 region: CALREGGTEGELFF. Written as DNA, the CDR3 is TGTGCGCTAAGGGAGGGGGGGACGGAAGGGGAGCTGTTTTTT.

The chain recombines TRBV6-2 or TRBV6-3 with TRBJ1-2; the match to TRBD1 covers 7 bases. V lost 5 bases and J lost 4; bases outside the gene matches: 10. The CDR3 extends over 15 amino acids. The V gene's germline CDR1 is MNHEY and CDR2 SVGEGT. The CDR3 DNA reads as TGTGCCAGCAGTCGCTCAACAGGGGACGGCTATGGCTACACCTTC. Translating it yields CASSRSTGDGYGYTF.

The V gene is TRBV28, the J gene TRBJ1-1; possible D gene TRBD1, 5 bases. CDR1 MDHEN and CDR2 SYDVKM come from the germline V gene. CDR3 length equals 14 residues. V lost 3 bases, J lost 0 bases, and 8 bases lay in between. CDR3 nucleotides: TGTGCCAGCAGTTTGGGGACTCTGAACACTGAAGCTTTCTTT. It translates to CASSLGTLNTEAFF.

The chain joins TRBV29-1 to TRBJ2-5; D is possibly TRBD1 (5 bases). With 2 bases removed from V and 9 bases from J, the gap between germline ends came to 10 bases. Germline CDR1 and CDR2: SQVTM and ANQGSEA. This CDR3 is built from 11 residues. For the CDR3, the DNA is TGCAGCGTTGAAATACAGGTGGCCCAGTACTTC. Translation: CSVEIQVAQYF.

This clonotype came up a few times. V usage is TRBV5-4 and J usage is TRBJ2-4; possibly TRBD1 for D (6 bases). The length of the CDR3 is 14 residues. The V gene's germline CDR1 is SGHNT and CDR2 YYREEE (reference sequence). Trimming cost V 4 bases and J 8 bases, with 16 bases left between them. The CDR3 loop is CASSNGNRDDIQYF. The CDR3 DNA is TGTGCCAGCAGCAACGGGAACAGGGATGACATTCAGTACTTC.

The rearrangement links TRBV4-2 to TRBJ2-3, with 8 bases lining up with TRBD2. The V segment lost 3 bases and the J segment 2 bases; nucleotides outside the gene matches: 10. This CDR3 has 17 amino acids. Germline lookup yields CDR1 LGHNA and CDR2 YNFKEQ. The CDR3: CASSQSGSPYITDTQYF. CDR3 DNA sequence: TGTGCCAGCAGCCAGAGCGGGAGCCCCTACATCACAGATACGCAGTATTTT.

This chain uses TRBV28 with TRBJ1-5, with D unresolved. The CDR3 totals 15 residues. Per germline, CDR1 MDHEN and CDR2 SYDVKM. The V end was cut by 7 bases, the J end by 2 bases, with 15 bases between. CDR3 nucleotides: TGTGCCAGCACATCTAGACGGCCCGGCAATCAGCCCCAGCATTTT. Translated, it gives CASTSRRPGNQPQHF.

The chain joins TRBV20-1 to TRBJ1-4, with D maybe TRBD1 (5 bases). Trimming pared 6 bases from V and 4 bases from J, leaving 15 bases between. From germline, CDR1 is DFQATT and CDR2 SNEGSKA (reference sequence). The CDR3 has 14 residues. The CDR3 DNA reads TGCAGTGCGAAGCCAGGGCTTGGTAATGAAAAACTGTTTTTT. It is translated as CSAKPGLGNEKLFF.

The chain joins TRBV3-1 to TRBJ1-1, with D perhaps matching TRBD1 (6 bases). This CDR3 contains 15 residues. V gave up 1 base and J gave up 11 bases, with 20 bases separating them. Germline V gene lookup returns CDR1 LGHDT and CDR2 YNNKEL (reference sequence). CDR3 nucleotide sequence: TGTGCCAGCAGCCAAGTACAGGGACCAGGGTCTGCTGCTTTCTTT. The encoded protein is CASSQVQGPGSAAFF.

The CDR3 DNA follows: TGTGCCAGCAGTGGCCCACCCAACTATGGCTACACCTTC. It yields the protein CASSGPPNYGYTF. The chain carries TRBV6-6 and TRBJ1-2; D ambiguous. V lost 5 bases to trimming and J lost 2 bases, with 9 bases between them. The germline gives CDR1 MNHNY, CDR2 SVGAGI (reference sequence). The CDR3 runs 13 residues.

The chain uses TRBV20-1 and TRBJ2-3, with 10 nucleotides matching TRBD2. CDR3 length equals 15 residues. Germline V gene lookup returns CDR1 DFQATT and CDR2 SNEGSKA (reference sequence). J lost 5 bases, V lost 6 bases, and 11 bases had no gene match. The CDR3 DNA sequence: TGCAGTGCAACGAGCGGGAGGGCCTCTTTAGATACGCAGTATTTT. It yields the protein CSATSGRASLDTQYF.

This sequence joins TRBV21-1 and TRBJ2-1; the table's D call TRBD2 went unverified against the DNA. TRBV21-1 is tagged as a pseudogene. This CDR3 has 14 amino acids. DNA of the CDR3: TGTGCCAGCAGCAAAAGTTGCGGGCACAATGAGCAGTTCTTC. Protein product: CASSKSCGHNEQFF.

V is TRBV28 and J is TRBJ1-6; no clear D gene. Germline loops: CDR1 MDHEN, CDR2 SYDVKM. CDR3 length: 15 residues. V gave up 1 base and J gave up 5 bases, with 9 bases separating them. The CDR3: CASSLLSANNSPLHF. As DNA, the CDR3 is TGTGCCAGCAGTTTATTATCAGCCAATAATTCACCCCTCCACTTT.

This clonotype has only one observation. This chain uses TRBV5-6 with TRBJ1-1; tentatively, D is TRBD1 (5 bases). Trimming pared 1 base from V and 4 bases from J, leaving 17 bases between. The V gene's germline CDR1 is SGHDT and CDR2 YYEEEE. CDR3 length: 16 residues. CDR3 sequence: CASSLSEWGVGTEAFF. For the CDR3, the DNA is TGTGCCAGCAGCTTGTCGGAATGGGGGGTTGGCACTGAAGCTTTCTTT.

V gene TRBV28 combines with J gene TRBJ2-7; maybe TRBD1 (5 bases). The V end lost 7 bases, the J end lost 2 bases, and 12 bases lay between the germline ends. This CDR3 is 13 amino acids long. Germline assignment: CDR1 MDHEN and CDR2 SYDVKM. CDR3 protein: CASTTDMPYEQYF. The CDR3 region has the DNA TGTGCCAGCACTACGGACATGCCCTACGAGCAGTACTTC.

A single count supports this clonotype. The chain links TRBV2 to TRBJ1-5, with D perhaps TRBD1 (6 bases). The germline V gene encodes CDR1 SNHLY and CDR2 FYNNEI. Trimming pared 7 bases from V and 0 bases from J, leaving 13 bases between. The CDR3 totals 15 residues. For the CDR3, the DNA is TGTGCCAGCAAAGGACAGCCGTATAGCAATCAGCCCCAGCATTTT. Translation gives CASKGQPYSNQPQHF.

This clonotype was seen more than once but under ten times. The rearrangement links TRBV18 to TRBJ2-1; D is ambiguous. Germline loops: CDR1 KGHSH, CDR2 LQKENI. V was cut by 0 bases and J by 5 bases, with 17 bases left in between. This CDR3 region has 17 residues. The CDR3 spells CASSPPGFRVEDNEQFF. The CDR3 DNA reads TGTGCCAGCTCACCACCGGGTTTCCGGGTCGAGGACAATGAGCAGTTCTTC.

The CDR3 loop reads CASTSEDGGTGEAFF. CDR3 bases: TGTGCCAGCACTTCTGAAGACGGTGGAACAGGTGAAGCTTTCTTT. V usage is TRBV12-3 or TRBV12-4 and J usage is TRBJ1-1, with D possibly TRBD1 on 5 matching bases. The CDR3 is made up of 15 amino acids. Trimming took 7 bases from V and 7 from J, leaving 22 bases between them.

This clonotype showed up just a few times. The rearrangement uses TRBV11-2 and TRBJ2-3; 8 bases are shared with TRBD1. Trimming took 2 bases from V and 2 from J; bases not matched to a gene: 0. Germline CDR1 and CDR2: SGHAT and FQNNGV. The CDR3 has 14 residues. In nucleotides, the CDR3 is TGTGCCAGCAGCTTACAGGGGGCCACAGATACGCAGTATTTT. Protein sequence: CASSLQGATDTQYF.

The V and J genes are TRBV25-1 and TRBJ2-7; D is perhaps TRBD2 (6 bases). Trimming cost V 6 bases and J 3 bases, with 15 bases left between them. The CDR3 contains 14 residues. Germline V gene data show CDR1 as MGHDK and CDR2 as SYGVNS. The CDR3, as DNA: TGTGCCAGCAGGCCGCCAGGAGGGGACTACGAGCAGTACTTC. Its translation: CASRPPGGDYEQYF.

Details on this clonotype: At one of its ends the junction is not consistent with the germline gene, which may arise from a read error. This rearrangement joins TRBV5-1 to TRBJ1-6; 8 nucleotides line up with TRBD1. Per germline, CDR1 SGHRS and CDR2 YFSETQ. The CDR3 contains 15 residues. The CDR3 DNA reads as TGTGCCAGCAGCTACCGGGACAGGTTGAATTCACCCCTCCACTTT. This sequence encodes CASSYRDRLNSPLHF.